A selection of T cell receptor beta chains follows, all from one sample in a study of blood T cells in healthy people across ages. MiXCR was run by TCRdb on the 5' RACE reads, yielding one entry per CDR3 protein. This sample has about 1.8 million distinct CDR3 sequences, with around half found just once. Sequencing input: blood. These receptors were taken from a woman in her thirties or forties in good health. Both conserved end residues are part of each CDR3. D genes are given only for firm matches. Clone sizes are given selectively: once, few, many, or a class where the clone is expanded.

D gene: NA
clone size: few
J gene: TRBJ2-5
V gene: TRBV20-1
CDR3 protein: CSARDQGTGETQYF
CDR3 DNA: TGCAGTGCTAGAGATCAGGGTACAGGAGAGACCCAGTACTTC

D gene: NA
clone size: NA
J gene: TRBJ1-4
V gene: TRBV4-2
CDR3 protein: CASSQDGGHPTEEKLFF
CDR3 DNA: TGTGCCAGCAGCCAAGATGGCGGCCATCCGACTGAAGAAAAACTGTTTTTT

D gene: TRBD2
clone size: NA
J gene: TRBJ2-3
V gene: TRBV20-1
CDR3 protein: CSARKWAFSGGSTDTQYF
CDR3 DNA: TGCAGTGCTAGAAAATGGGCCTTTAGCGGGGGAAGCACAGATACGCAGTATTTT

D gene: NA
clone size: NA
J gene: TRBJ2-7
V gene: TRBV11-2
CDR3 protein: CASSLSQGVTYEQYF
CDR3 DNA: TGTGCCAGCAGCTTAAGTCAGGGAGTAACCTACGAGCAGTACTTC

D gene: TRBD1
clone size: few
J gene: TRBJ1-1
V gene: TRBV29-1
CDR3 protein: CSVWDSLNTEAFF
CDR3 DNA: TGCAGCGTGTGGGACAGCCTCAACACTGAAGCTTTCTTT

D gene: NA
clone size: few
J gene: TRBJ2-6
V gene: TRBV12-3/TRBV12-4
CDR3 protein: CASSVRSRAGANVLTF
CDR3 DNA: TGTGCCAGCAGCGTTCGATCACGGGCTGGGGCCAACGTCCTGACTTTC

D gene: NA
clone size: few
J gene: TRBJ2-3
V gene: TRBV12-3/TRBV12-4
CDR3 protein: CASSFGAAGWSDTQYF
CDR3 DNA: TGTGCCAGCAGTTTTGGCGCAGCAGGTTGGTCAGATACGCAGTATTTT

D gene: TRBD1
clone size: NA
J gene: TRBJ2-5
V gene: TRBV7-2
CDR3 protein: CASSASPDRVNEQYF
CDR3 DNA: TGTGCCAGCAGCGCAAGCCCGGACAGGGTCAATGAGCAGTACTTC

D gene: NA
clone size: NA
J gene: TRBJ1-2
V gene: TRBV6-5
CDR3 protein: CASSLLGGQTNYGYTF
CDR3 DNA: TGTGCCAGCAGCCTCCTCGGGGGGCAAACTAACTATGGCTACACCTTC

D gene: NA
clone size: NA
J gene: TRBJ2-7
V gene: TRBV4-3
CDR3 protein: CASSQAAGGYEQYF
CDR3 DNA: TGCGCCAGCAGCCAAGCCGCCGGTGGGTACGAGCAGTACTTC

D gene: NA
clone size: NA
J gene: TRBJ2-3
V gene: TRBV2
CDR3 protein: CASSEVTVSTDTQYF
CDR3 DNA: TGTGCCAGCAGTGAGGTGACAGTTAGCACAGATACGCAGTATTTT

D gene: TRBD1
clone size: NA
J gene: TRBJ2-7
V gene: TRBV6-2/TRBV6-3
CDR3 protein: CASSQLGQRLYEQYF
CDR3 DNA: TGTGCCAGCAGCCAACTGGGACAGAGGCTCTACGAGCAGTACTTC

D gene: NA
clone size: few
J gene: TRBJ2-3
V gene: TRBV12-3/TRBV12-4
CDR3 protein: CASNFRDTQYF
CDR3 DNA: TGTGCCAGCAATTTCCGGGATACGCAGTATTTT

D gene: NA
clone size: NA
J gene: TRBJ2-1
V gene: TRBV12-3/TRBV12-4
CDR3 protein: CASSLVQPNEQFF
CDR3 DNA: TGTGCCAGCAGTTTAGTACAGCCCAATGAGCAGTTCTTC

D gene: NA
clone size: NA
J gene: TRBJ1-2
V gene: TRBV7-6
CDR3 protein: CASSLGAQGKTDGYTF
CDR3 DNA: TGTGCCAGCAGCTTAGGAGCGCAGGGAAAGACGGATGGCTACACCTTC

D gene: NA
clone size: NA
J gene: TRBJ1-1
V gene: TRBV12-3/TRBV12-4
CDR3 protein: CASSFAGVNTEAFF
CDR3 DNA: TGTGCCAGCAGTTTCGCAGGGGTGAACACTGAAGCTTTCTTT

D gene: TRBD1
clone size: NA
J gene: TRBJ1-5
V gene: TRBV6-2/TRBV6-3
CDR3 protein: CASSYGPGTENNQPQHF
CDR3 DNA: TGTGCCAGCAGTTACGGTCCCGGGACAGAAAATAATCAGCCCCAGCATTTT

D gene: NA
clone size: NA
J gene: TRBJ2-5
V gene: TRBV11-2
CDR3 protein: CASSLRAPRSETQYF
CDR3 DNA: TGTGCCAGCAGCTTAAGGGCTCCACGCTCAGAGACCCAGTACTTC

D gene: TRBD2
clone size: many
J gene: TRBJ2-7
V gene: TRBV7-2
CDR3 protein: CASSVSGGAYEQYF
CDR3 DNA: TGTGCCAGCAGCGTTAGCGGGGGGGCCTACGAGCAGTACTTC

D gene: NA
clone size: NA
J gene: TRBJ1-4
V gene: TRBV6-2/TRBV6-3
CDR3 protein: CASNAVSEKLFF
CDR3 DNA: TGTGCCAGCAACGCAGTGAGTGAAAAACTGTTTTTT

D gene: NA
clone size: few
J gene: TRBJ2-4
V gene: TRBV6-2/TRBV6-3
CDR3 protein: CASNPTGRGAKNIQYF
CDR3 DNA: TGTGCCAGCAACCCAACGGGACGGGGAGCCAAAAACATTCAGTACTTC

D gene: NA
clone size: NA
J gene: TRBJ2-2
V gene: TRBV3-1
CDR3 protein: CASSTRGRMSGELFF
CDR3 DNA: TGTGCCAGCAGCACCAGGGGTCGGATGTCCGGGGAGCTGTTTTTT

D gene: TRBD2
clone size: few
J gene: TRBJ2-7
V gene: TRBV28
CDR3 protein: CASSFRVASGLYEQYF
CDR3 DNA: TGTGCCAGCAGTTTTCGAGTCGCTAGCGGTCTCTACGAGCAGTACTTC

D gene: NA
clone size: NA
J gene: TRBJ1-2
V gene: TRBV27
CDR3 protein: CASSLLGVSSNYGYTF
CDR3 DNA: TGTGCCAGCAGTTTATTGGGGGTCAGCTCTAACTATGGCTACACCTTC

D gene: TRBD1
clone size: NA
J gene: TRBJ2-5
V gene: TRBV7-9
CDR3 protein: CASSQGTGQEQYF
CDR3 DNA: TGTGCCAGCAGCCAAGGGACAGGGCAAGAGCAGTACTTC

D gene: NA
clone size: NA
J gene: TRBJ2-7
V gene: TRBV7-2
CDR3 protein: CASSLLWGDEQYF
CDR3 DNA: TGTGCCAGCAGCTTACTGTGGGGTGACGAGCAGTACTTC

D gene: TRBD2
clone size: few
J gene: TRBJ2-7
V gene: TRBV25-1
CDR3 protein: CASSELAGGSYNEQYF
CDR3 DNA: TGTGCCAGCAGTGAACTAGCGGGGGGTTCCTACAATGAGCAGTACTTC

D gene: TRBD1
clone size: few
J gene: TRBJ1-2
V gene: TRBV24-1
CDR3 protein: CATSAWTGGNYGYTF
CDR3 DNA: TGTGCCACCAGTGCGTGGACAGGGGGAAACTATGGCTACACCTTC